This record looks at one T cell receptor (beta chain) sequence and its context. The antigen remains unidentified. The data were produced by immunoSEQ multiplex PCR, yet TCRdb's version contains in-frame clones alone and is incomplete. The sample contains approximately 44,000 clones, 70% to 90% of which appear only once. These data originate in a study of OX40 agonist ivuxolimab in advanced cancers. Study background: Patients were given ivuxolimab, an antibody that agonizes OX40 (CD134). Previous treatment with anti-PD-1, anti-PD-L1 or anti-CTLA-4 therapy was allowed; over 35% had received some. A diagnosis of hepatocellular carcinoma, melanoma, renal cell or head and neck cancer was present in dose-escalation patients.

In germline, CDR1 is MNHEY, CDR2 SVGAGI. The CDR3 spans 14 residues. V was cut by 4 bases and J by 0 bases, with 9 bases left in between. The study, taken as a whole, reports: Dosing at 0.1 to 3.0 mg/kg was accompanied by clonal expansion of CD4+ and CD8+ blood T cells by week 6.

The receptor was derived from an adult with an advanced solid tumor such as melanoma, head and neck, liver or kidney cancer. The rearrangement joins TRBV6-5 to TRBJ1-1; D remains unclear. Sequencing was performed on CD4+ or CD8+ T cells sorted from blood, taken in a trial of the OX40 agonist ivuxolimab. CDR3: CASSSGRMNTEAFF. CDR3 sequence (DNA): TGTGCCAGCAGTTCCGGGAGGATGAACACTGAAGCTTTCTTT.